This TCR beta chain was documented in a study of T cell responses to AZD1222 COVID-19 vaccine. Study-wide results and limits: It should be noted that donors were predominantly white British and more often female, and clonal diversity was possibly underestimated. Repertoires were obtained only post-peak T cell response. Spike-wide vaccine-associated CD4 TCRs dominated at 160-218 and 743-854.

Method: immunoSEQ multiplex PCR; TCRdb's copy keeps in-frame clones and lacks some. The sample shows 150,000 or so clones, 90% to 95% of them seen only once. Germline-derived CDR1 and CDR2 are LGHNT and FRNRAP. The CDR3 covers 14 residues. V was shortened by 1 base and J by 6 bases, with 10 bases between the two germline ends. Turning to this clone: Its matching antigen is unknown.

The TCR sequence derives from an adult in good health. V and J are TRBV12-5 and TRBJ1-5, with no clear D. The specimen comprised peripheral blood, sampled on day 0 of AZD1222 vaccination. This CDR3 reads CASGLGGSGQPQHF. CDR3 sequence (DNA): TGTGCTAGTGGTTTGGGCGGGTCCGGTCAGCCCCAGCATTTT.